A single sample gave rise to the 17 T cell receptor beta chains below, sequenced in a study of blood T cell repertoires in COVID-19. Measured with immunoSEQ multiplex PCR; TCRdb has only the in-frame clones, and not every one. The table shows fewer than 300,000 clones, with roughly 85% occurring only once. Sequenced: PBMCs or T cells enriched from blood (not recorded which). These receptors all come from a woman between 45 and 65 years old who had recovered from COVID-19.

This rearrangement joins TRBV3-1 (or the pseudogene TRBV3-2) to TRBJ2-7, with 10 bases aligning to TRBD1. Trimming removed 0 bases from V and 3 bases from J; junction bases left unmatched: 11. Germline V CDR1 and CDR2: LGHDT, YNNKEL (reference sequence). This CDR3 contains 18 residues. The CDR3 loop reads CASSQDYRQGARIYEQYF. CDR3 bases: TGTGCCAGCAGCCAAGATTATCGACAGGGGGCGCGAATCTACGAGCAGTACTTC.

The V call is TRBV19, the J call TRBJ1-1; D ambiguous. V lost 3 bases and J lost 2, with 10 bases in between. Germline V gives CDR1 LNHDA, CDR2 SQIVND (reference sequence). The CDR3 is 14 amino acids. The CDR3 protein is CASSILGANTEAFF. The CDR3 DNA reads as TGTGCCAGTAGTATCTTGGGAGCAAACACTGAAGCTTTCTTT. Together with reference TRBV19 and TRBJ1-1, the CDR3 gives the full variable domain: DGGITQSPKYLFRKEGQNVTLSCEQNLNHDAMYWYRQDPGQGLRLIYYSQIVNDFQKGDIAEGYSVSREKKESFPLTVTSAQKNPTAFYLCASSILGANTEAFFGQGTRLTVV.

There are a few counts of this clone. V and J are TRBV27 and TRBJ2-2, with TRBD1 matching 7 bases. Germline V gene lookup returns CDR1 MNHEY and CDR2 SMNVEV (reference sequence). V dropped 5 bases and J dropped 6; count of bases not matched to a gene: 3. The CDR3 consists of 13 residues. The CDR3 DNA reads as TGTGCCAGCAGTCTGAGGGGGCCCGGGGAGCTGTTTTTT. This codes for CASSLRGPGELFF.

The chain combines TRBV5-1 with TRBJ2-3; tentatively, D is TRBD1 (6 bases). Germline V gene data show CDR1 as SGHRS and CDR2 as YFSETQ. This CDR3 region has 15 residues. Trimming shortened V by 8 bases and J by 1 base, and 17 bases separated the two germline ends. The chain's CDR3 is CASRNRDTGTDTQYF. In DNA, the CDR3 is TGCGCCAGTCGCAACAGGGACACCGGCACAGATACGCAGTATTTT. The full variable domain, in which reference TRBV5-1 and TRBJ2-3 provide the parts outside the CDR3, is KAGVTQTPRYLIKTRGQQVTLSCSPISGHRSVSWYQQTPGQGLQFLFEYFSETQRNKGNFPGRFSGRQFSNSRSEMNVSTLELGDSALYLCASRNRDTGTDTQYFGPGTRLTVL.

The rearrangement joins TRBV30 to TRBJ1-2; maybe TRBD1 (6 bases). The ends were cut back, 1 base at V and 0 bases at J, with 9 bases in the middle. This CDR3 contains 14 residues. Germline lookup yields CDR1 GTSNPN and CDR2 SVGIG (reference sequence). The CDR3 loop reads CAWSEQGPNYGYTF. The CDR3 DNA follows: TGTGCCTGGAGTGAACAGGGCCCTAACTATGGCTACACCTTC.

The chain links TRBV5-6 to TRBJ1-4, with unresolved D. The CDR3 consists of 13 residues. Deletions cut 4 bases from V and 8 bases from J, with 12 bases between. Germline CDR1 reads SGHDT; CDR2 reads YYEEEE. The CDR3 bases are TGTGCCAGCAGCCTACCCAACGGGGAAAAACTGTTTTTT. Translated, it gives CASSLPNGEKLFF.

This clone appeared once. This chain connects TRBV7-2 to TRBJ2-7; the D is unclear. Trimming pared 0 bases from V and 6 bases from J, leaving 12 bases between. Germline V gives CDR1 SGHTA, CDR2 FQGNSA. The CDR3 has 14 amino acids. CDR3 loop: CASSLAGTAREQYF. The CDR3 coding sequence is TGTGCCAGCAGCTTAGCCGGCACAGCCCGCGAGCAGTACTTC.

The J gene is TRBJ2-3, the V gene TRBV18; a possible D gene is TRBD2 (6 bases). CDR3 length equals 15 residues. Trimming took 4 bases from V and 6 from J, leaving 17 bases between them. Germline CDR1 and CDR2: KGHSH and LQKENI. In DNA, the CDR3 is TGTGCCAGCTCACGGCCGGGGGTGAGAAGGGATACGCAGTATTTT. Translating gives CASSRPGVRRDTQYF. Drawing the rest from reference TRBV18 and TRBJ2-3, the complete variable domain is NAGVMQNPRHLVRRRGQEARLRCSPMKGHSHVYWYRQLPEEGLKFMVYLQKENIIDESGMPKERFSAEFPKEGPSILRIQQVVRGDSAAYFCASSRPGVRRDTQYFGPGTRLTVL.

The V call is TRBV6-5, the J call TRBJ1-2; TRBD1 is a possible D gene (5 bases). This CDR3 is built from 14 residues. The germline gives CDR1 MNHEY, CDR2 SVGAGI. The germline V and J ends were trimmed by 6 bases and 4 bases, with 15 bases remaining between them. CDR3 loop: CASSHPGGSYGYTF. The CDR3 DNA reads TGTGCCAGCAGCCACCCGGGGGGGTCCTATGGCTACACCTTC.

CDR3 region: CASRTRDTQYF. The DNA of the CDR3 is TGTGCCAGCCGAACTCGGGATACGCAGTATTTT. The V call is TRBV12-3 or TRBV12-4, the J call TRBJ2-3; the D is unclear. This CDR3 contains 11 residues. The V gene lost 8 bases and the J gene lost 6 bases, with 9 bases spanning the gap.

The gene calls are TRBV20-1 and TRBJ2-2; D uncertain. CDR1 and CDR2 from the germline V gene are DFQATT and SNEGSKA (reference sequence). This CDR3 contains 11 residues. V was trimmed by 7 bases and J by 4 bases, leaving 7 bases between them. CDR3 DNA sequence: TGCAGTGATATTCCCACCGGGGAGCTGTTTTTT. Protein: CSDIPTGELFF.

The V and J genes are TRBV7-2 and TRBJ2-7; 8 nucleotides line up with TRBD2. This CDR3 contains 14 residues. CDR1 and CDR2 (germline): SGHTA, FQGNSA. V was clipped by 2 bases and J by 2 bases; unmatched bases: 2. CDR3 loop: CASSLSGSPYEQYF. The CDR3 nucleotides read TGTGCCAGCAGCTTAAGCGGGAGTCCCTACGAGCAGTACTTC. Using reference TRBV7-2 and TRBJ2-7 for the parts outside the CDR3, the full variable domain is GAGVSQSPSNKVTEKGKDVELRCDPISGHTALYWYRQSLGQGLEFLIYFQGNSAPDKSGLPSDRFSAERTGGSVSTLTIQRTQQEDSAVYLCASSLSGSPYEQYFGPGTRLTVT.

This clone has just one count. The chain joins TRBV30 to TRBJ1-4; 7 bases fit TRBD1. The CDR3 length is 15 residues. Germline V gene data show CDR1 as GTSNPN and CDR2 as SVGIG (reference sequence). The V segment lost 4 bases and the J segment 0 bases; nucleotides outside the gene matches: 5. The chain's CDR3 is CAWTKTGATNEKLFF. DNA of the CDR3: TGTGCCTGGACAAAAACAGGGGCAACTAATGAAAAACTGTTTTTT.

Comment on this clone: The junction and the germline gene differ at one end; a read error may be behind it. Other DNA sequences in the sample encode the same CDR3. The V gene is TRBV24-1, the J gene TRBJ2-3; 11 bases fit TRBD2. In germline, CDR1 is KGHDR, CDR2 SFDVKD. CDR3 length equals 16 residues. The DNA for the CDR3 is TGTGCCACCAGTGATCCAACTAGCGGGGGCACGGATACGCAGTATTTT. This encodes CATSDPTSGGTDTQYF.

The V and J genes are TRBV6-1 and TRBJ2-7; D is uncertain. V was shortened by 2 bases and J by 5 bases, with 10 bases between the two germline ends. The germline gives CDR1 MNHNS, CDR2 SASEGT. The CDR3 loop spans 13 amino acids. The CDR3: CASSELFPDEQYF. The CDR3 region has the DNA TGTGCCAGCAGTGAATTATTCCCAGACGAGCAGTACTTC.

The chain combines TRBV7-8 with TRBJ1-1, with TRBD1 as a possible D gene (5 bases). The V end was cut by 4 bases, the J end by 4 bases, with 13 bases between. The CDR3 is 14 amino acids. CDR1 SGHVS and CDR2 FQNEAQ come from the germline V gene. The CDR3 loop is CASSSTAWGTEAFF. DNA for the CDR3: TGTGCCAGCAGCTCGACAGCGTGGGGCACTGAAGCTTTCTTT.

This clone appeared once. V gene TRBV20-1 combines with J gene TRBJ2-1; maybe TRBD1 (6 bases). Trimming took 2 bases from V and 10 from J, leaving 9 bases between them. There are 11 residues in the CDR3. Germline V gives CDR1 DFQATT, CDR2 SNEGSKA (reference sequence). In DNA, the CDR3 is TGCAGTGCTAGACCCAGGGGCGAGCAGTTCTTC. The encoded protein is CSARPRGEQFF.